This TCR beta chain was identified during a study of T cell repertoires in cytomegalovirus infection. Overall study: Indications of both CMV infection and matching HLA type were provided by public TCR beta signatures. Points from the study as a whole: The cumulative frequency of public TCR beta families identified carriers of CMV plus the relevant HLA. HLA-C-restricted CMV-specific TCR beta clonotypes prevailed in the ex vivo response.

From the reads, TCRdb called clonotypes with MiXCR, one entry per CDR3 protein. Among fewer than 200,000 distinct CDR3 sequences, 13% to 15% were seen once, and the ten largest hold approximately 30%. At least ten counts were recorded for this clonotype. What it binds is unknown. Germline loops: CDR1 MDHEN, CDR2 SYDVKM. CDR3 length equals 16 residues. Trimming shortened V by 0 bases and J by 7 bases, and 17 bases separated the two germline ends. This chain uses TRBV28 with TRBJ2-3; no firm D call. This TCR came from a human donor in good health (CMV status not recorded). Some clones in this sample may be carry-over from other donors' samples. The material sequenced was PBMCs. The DNA of the CDR3 is TGTGCCAGCAGTTTATGGACCACCCGGAGTGGAAATACGCAGTATTTT. Translation gives CASSLWTTRSGNTQYF.